This T cell receptor (beta chain) was recovered during a study of blood T cell repertoires in COVID-19. Original handling: Estimation of nucleated cell counts relied on the amplification of reference gene primers. Sequencing was performed with immunoSEQ multiplex PCR; in TCRdb, only in-frame clones are kept and a portion is missing. V and J calls and clone size follow that table, whereas D and trimming were derived from the DNA. Of under 140,000 clones listed, nearly 90% are singletons. The CDR3 runs to 16 residues. Germline V gene sequence: CDR1 MNHEY, CDR2 SVGAGI. Trimming left V 2 bases short and J 0 bases short, with 12 bases between.

The chain uses TRBV6-5 and TRBJ2-3; a possible D gene is TRBD2 (5 bases). Sequencing used peripheral blood. The TCR originated in a human donor in a cohort sampled during active COVID-19. This CDR3 is CASSYGRAVSTDTQYF. As DNA, the CDR3 is TGTGCCAGCAGTTACGGCAGAGCGGTGAGCACAGATACGCAGTATTTT.